The 13 T cell receptor beta chains below come from one sample, sequenced in a study of T cells in Graves' hyperthyroidism and ophthalmopathy (dated by TCRdb to the late 2010s). Libraries were constructed by multiplex PCR. The sequencer was an Illumina HiSeq 2000. Amplification of TCR beta CDR3 regions was carried out from RNA transcripts. For the first round of RT-PCR on the TCR CDR3, the HTBI primer set was used together with the Qiagen OneStep RT-PCR kit. The public reads were reanalyzed by TCRdb: fastp trimming at Q25, MiXCR alignment, in-frame beta chains only. CDR3 protein duplicates are merged, each entry listing the most common genes and DNA. Here the sample has 300,000 to 400,000 distinct CDR3 sequences; 15% to 20% occur a single time. Under 55% of the sample rests with the top ten. The sample taken for sequencing was blood. These receptor sequences come from a woman aged 50 to 65 with Graves' hyperthyroidism.

The sample holds many counts of this clonotype. The chain joins TRBV11-2 to TRBJ2-5; 7 bases match TRBD1. The CDR3 is made up of 16 amino acids. V shed 5 bases, J shed 5 bases, and the junction held 14 bases outside the gene matches. CDR1 and CDR2 from the germline V gene are SGHAT and FQNNGV. For the CDR3, the DNA is TGTGCCAGCAGCGGGCGACGCACAGGGGAGAAGGAGACCCAGTACTTC. This translates into CASSGRRTGEKETQYF.

This clonotype was observed a few times. The chain couples TRBV20-1 to TRBJ2-3; 9 bases are a match to TRBD1. After removal of 3 bases from V and 1 base from J, the junction contained 5 bases not matched to a gene. This CDR3 has 15 amino acids. The germline V gene has CDR1 DFQATT and CDR2 SNEGSKA (reference sequence). The CDR3 nucleotides read TGCAGTGCTAGTAACAGGGGGCAGGGCACAGATACGCAGTATTTT. Its translation is CSASNRGQGTDTQYF.

The rearrangement uses TRBV20-1 and TRBJ1-2; perhaps TRBD1 as D (6 bases). CDR1 DFQATT and CDR2 SNEGSKA come from the germline V gene (reference sequence). With 4 bases removed from V and 4 bases from J, the gap between germline ends came to 22 bases. This CDR3 contains 16 residues. The CDR3, as DNA: TGCAGTGCTAACCGCCCTAAACAGGGACTTGGCTATGGCTACACCTTC. It specifies CSANRPKQGLGYGYTF.

The chain links TRBV27 to TRBJ2-7; no definite D call. The J call may be wrong; the DNA end is better matched by TRBJ2-1. Germline CDR1 and CDR2: MNHEY and SMNVEV (reference sequence). The CDR3 is 13 amino acids. The CDR3 region is CASRGFGSYEQFF. The CDR3 bases are TGTGCCAGCAGGGGATTTGGCTCCTACGAGCAGTTCTTC.

This clonotype was detected only a few times. The chain joins TRBV15 to TRBJ1-2; 7 positions agree with TRBD1. The CDR3 is 15 amino acids. Germline V lookup: CDR1 LNHNV, CDR2 YYDKDF (reference sequence). After removal of 3 bases from V and 6 bases from J, the junction contained 10 bases not matched to a gene. As DNA, the CDR3 is TGTGCCACCAGCAGGGAAGACAGGGATAGAGATGGCTACACCTTC. It translates to CATSREDRDRDGYTF.

Ten or more counts support this clonotype. The chain carries TRBV30 and TRBJ2-1; D is uncertain. Trimming took 4 bases from V and 9 from J, leaving 13 bases between them. CDR3 size: 12 residues. Germline values: CDR1 GTSNPN, CDR2 SVGIG (reference sequence). DNA for the CDR3: TGTGCCTGGAATCCCCGAGGCGGTGAGCAGTTCTTC. Its translation: CAWNPRGGEQFF.

This clonotype was recorded a few times. V and J are TRBV4-1 and TRBJ2-5, with 8 positions matching TRBD2. The CDR3 has 14 amino acids. Germline values: CDR1 MGHRA, CDR2 YSYEKL. With 3 bases clipped from V and 5 bases from J, the junction kept 5 bases outside the gene matches. CDR3 loop: CASSQRTGGETQYF. In DNA form, the CDR3 reads TGCGCCAGCAGCCAGAGAACGGGAGGGGAGACCCAGTACTTC.

In its sample, this clonotype was seen many times. The chain couples TRBV28 to TRBJ2-3, with TRBD1 matching 12 bases. The CDR3 contains 20 residues. Germline CDR1 reads MDHEN; CDR2 reads SYDVKM. V shed 4 bases, J shed 0 bases, and the junction held 14 bases outside the gene matches. The CDR3 loop is CASSYRDRGPVWTSTDTQYF. The DNA of the CDR3 is TGTGCCAGCAGTTACCGGGACAGGGGGCCGGTGTGGACCAGCACAGATACGCAGTATTTT. Combining the CDR3 with reference TRBV28 and TRBJ2-3 gives the whole variable domain DVKVTQSSRYLVKRTGEKVFLECVQDMDHENMFWYRQDPGLGLRLIYFSYDVKMKEKGDIPEGYSVSREKKERFSLILESASTNQTSMYLCASSYRDRGPVWTSTDTQYFGPGTRLTVL.

This clonotype was detected ten times or more. The chain is built from TRBV28 and TRBJ2-7, with 9 nucleotides matching TRBD1. The CDR3 has 14 amino acids. Germline loops: CDR1 MDHEN, CDR2 SYDVKM. The trim removed 1 base at V and 6 bases at J, leaving 4 bases unmatched. CDR3 in amino acids: CASSLSGTGIEQYF. The CDR3 coding sequence is TGTGCCAGCAGTTTATCAGGGACAGGGATCGAGCAGTACTTC.

The chain uses TRBV28 and TRBJ1-1, with a possible D match to TRBD1 (5 bases). Germline CDR1 reads MDHEN; CDR2 reads SYDVKM. The V end was cut by 6 bases, the J end by 7 bases, with 18 bases between. This CDR3 is 14 amino acids long. CDR3 DNA sequence: TGTGCCAGCAGCGAAAAGTGGGACGGGCGTGAAGCTTTCTTT. This encodes CASSEKWDGREAFF.

This clonotype was seen more than once but under ten times. This chain uses TRBV7-2 with TRBJ2-1, with 8 positions matching TRBD2. The CDR3 spans 14 residues. The ends lost 9 bases at V and 10 bases at J; junction bases unmatched: 14. Germline V gene lookup returns CDR1 SGHTA and CDR2 FQGNSA. CDR3 amino acids: CAREARGAGWEQFF. CDR3 bases: TGTGCCAGGGAGGCGCGGGGGGCGGGATGGGAGCAGTTCTTC.

Notes on this clonotype: A much larger clone lies one base from this, so it may be a read error. The V gene is TRBV11-3, the J gene TRBJ2-3; TRBD2 matches at 14 bases. CDR1 and CDR2 (germline): SGHNT, YENEEA. V dropped 4 bases and J dropped 6; count of bases not matched to a gene: 0. CDR3 length: 14 residues. In nucleotides, the CDR3 is TGTGCCAGCAGCTGGACTAGCGGGAGGGATACGCAGTATTTT. Amino acids: CASSWTSGRDTQYF.

This chain uses TRBV7-9 with TRBJ1-1; D gene unclear. V lost 1 base and J lost 5, with 8 bases in between. The CDR3 extends over 13 amino acids. The germline V gene encodes CDR1 SEHNR and CDR2 FQNEAQ (reference sequence). The CDR3 loop is CASSLEAGTEAFF. DNA of the CDR3: TGTGCCAGCAGCTTAGAAGCGGGGACTGAAGCTTTCTTT.